Detailed here is one T cell receptor (beta chain). No antigen is known for it. This PCR relied on a set of 60 Vbeta primers and 13 Jbeta primers. Only in-frame clones appear in the TCRdb table, and some are missing; sequencing was by immunoSEQ multiplex PCR. The profile covers about 120,000 clones, with around 77% appearing a single time and approximately 6.3% taken by the ten largest. The data were taken from a study of cytomegalovirus exposure and HLA in healthy donors. Regarding the study as a whole: The study put 150 to 200 TCR beta chains on its list as cytomegalovirus-associated. TCR beta sequences numbering around 15,000 were associated with HLA alleles at 0.05 false discovery rate in a later analysis.

In germline, CDR1 is SGHRS, CDR2 YFSETQ. After removal of 4 bases from V and 6 bases from J, the junction contained 6 bases not matched to a gene. The CDR3 is made up of 16 amino acids. Healthy people donating bone marrow made up the donors. The receptor was derived from a man aged 18 to 30 in good health and CMV-seropositive. The genes are TRBV5-1 and TRBJ2-2; 13 bases are shared with TRBD2. The specimen sequenced was PBMCs. CDR3 in amino acids: CASSPRTSGRPGELFF. CDR3 DNA sequence: TGCGCCAGCAGCCCAAGGACTAGCGGGAGACCCGGGGAGCTGTTTTTT. Looking up the rest from reference TRBV5-1 and TRBJ2-2 gives the full variable domain: KAGVTQTPRYLIKTRGQQVTLSCSPISGHRSVSWYQQTPGQGLQFLFEYFSETQRNKGNFPGRFSGRQFSNSRSEMNVSTLELGDSALYLCASSPRTSGRPGELFFGEGSRLTVL.